This TCR beta chain came from a study of T cells in Graves' hyperthyroidism and ophthalmopathy. Authors of the study amplified TCR beta CDR3 regions from RNA transcripts. During a first-round RT-PCR of the TCR CDR3, the HTBI primer set was used. A single record per CDR3 protein comes from TCRdb applying MiXCR to the multiplex PCR reads. The table lists hundreds of thousands of distinct CDR3 sequences, about 15% of them singletons. The table lists this clonotype with many counts. A read error may produce the germline difference seen at one junction end. CDR3 length equals 15 residues. The germline gives CDR1 DFQATT, CDR2 SNEGSKA (reference sequence).

V usage is TRBV20-1 and J usage is TRBJ2-1; 9 bases map to TRBD2. The sequenced sample consisted of blood. The TCR comes from a woman under 40 with Graves' hyperthyroidism that later progressed to Graves' ophthalmopathy. This CDR3 reads CSAITTSGAYSEQFF. CDR3 coding DNA: TGCAGTGCTATAACGACTAGCGGAGCCTACAGTGAGCAGTTCTTC.